A selection of T cell receptor beta chains follows, all from one sample in a study of blood T cell repertoires in COVID-19. Only in-frame clones appear in the TCRdb table, and some are missing; sequencing was by immunoSEQ multiplex PCR. The sample yields about 220,000 clones, approximately 83% seen once. The sequenced sample consisted of PBMCs or T cells enriched from blood (not recorded which). These receptors were collected from a woman aged 55-69 years who had recovered from COVID-19. The CDR3 runs from the conserved cysteine through the conserved F or W. Each record gives: J gene, V gene, D gene, clone size, CDR3 protein, CDR3 DNA. D genes are given only for firm matches. Some rows mark clone size as missing; the rest say once, few, many or name a class of expanded clone.

J gene: TRBJ1-2; V gene: TRBV6-5; D gene: .; clone size: .; CDR3 protein: CASSYSTGHLNYGYTF; CDR3 DNA: TGTGCCAGCAGTTACTCGACTGGACACCTTAACTATGGCTACACCTTC
J gene: TRBJ2-7; V gene: TRBV19; D gene: .; clone size: few; CDR3 protein: CASSIGGYEQYF; CDR3 DNA: TGTGCCAGTAGTATCGGGGGTTACGAGCAGTACTTC
J gene: TRBJ1-4; V gene: TRBV2; D gene: TRBD1; clone size: .; CDR3 protein: CASSADRGVEKLFF; CDR3 DNA: TGTGCCAGCAGTGCTGACAGGGGGGTTGAAAAACTGTTTTTT
J gene: TRBJ1-5; V gene: TRBV24-1; D gene: TRBD1; clone size: .; CDR3 protein: CALKRKGASNQPQHF; CDR3 DNA: TGTGCCTTAAAACGAAAGGGGGCTAGCAATCAGCCCCAGCATTTT
J gene: TRBJ2-7; V gene: TRBV28; D gene: TRBD1; clone size: few; CDR3 protein: CASSSSGGGYEQYF; CDR3 DNA: TGTGCCAGCAGTTCCTCAGGGGGCGGCTACGAGCAGTACTTC
J gene: TRBJ1-5; V gene: TRBV4-1; D gene: TRBD1; clone size: .; CDR3 protein: CASSRQGTGAGNQPQHF; CDR3 DNA: TGCGCCAGCAGCCGACAGGGGACGGGGGCAGGAAATCAGCCCCAGCATTTT
J gene: TRBJ1-2; V gene: TRBV7-2; D gene: TRBD1; clone size: many; CDR3 protein: CASSAGTGLYGYTF; CDR3 DNA: TGTGCCAGCAGCGCCGGGACAGGCCTTTATGGCTACACCTTC
J gene: TRBJ2-1; V gene: TRBV6-5; D gene: .; clone size: few; CDR3 protein: CASQGRDGYNEQFF; CDR3 DNA: TGTGCCAGCCAAGGGCGGGACGGCTACAATGAGCAGTTCTTC
J gene: TRBJ1-5; V gene: TRBV12-3/TRBV12-4; D gene: TRBD1; clone size: .; CDR3 protein: CASSGTGTQPQHF; CDR3 DNA: TGTGCCAGCAGCGGGACAGGGACTCAGCCCCAGCATTTT
J gene: TRBJ2-5; V gene: TRBV5-6; D gene: TRBD2; clone size: .; CDR3 protein: CASSSITSGGAGETQYF; CDR3 DNA: TGTGCCAGCAGCTCGATTACTAGCGGGGGGGCAGGAGAGACCCAGTACTTC
J gene: TRBJ2-3; V gene: TRBV5-6; D gene: TRBD1; clone size: .; CDR3 protein: CASTYSDRNTDTQYF; CDR3 DNA: TGTGCCAGCACCTACTCGGACAGGAACACAGATACGCAGTATTTT
J gene: TRBJ2-5; V gene: TRBV4-3; D gene: .; clone size: .; CDR3 protein: CASSLGLAQETQYF; CDR3 DNA: TGCGCCAGCAGCCTCGGATTAGCCCAAGAGACCCAGTACTTC
J gene: TRBJ2-1; V gene: TRBV7-9; D gene: .; clone size: .; CDR3 protein: CASSLALGAGEVYNEQFF; CDR3 DNA: TGTGCCAGCAGCTTAGCCTTAGGAGCCGGGGAAGTCTACAATGAGCAGTTCTTC
J gene: TRBJ1-4; V gene: TRBV5-1; D gene: TRBD1; clone size: .; CDR3 protein: CASSVGQGGEKLFF; CDR3 DNA: TGCGCCAGCAGCGTAGGACAGGGAGGTGAAAAACTGTTTTTT
J gene: TRBJ2-7; V gene: TRBV4-1; D gene: .; clone size: .; CDR3 protein: CASSQGDRGYEQYF; CDR3 DNA: TGCGCCAGCAGCCAAGGCGACAGAGGCTACGAGCAGTACTTC
J gene: TRBJ1-1; V gene: TRBV12-3/TRBV12-4; D gene: .; clone size: few; CDR3 protein: CASSLGTPTEAFF; CDR3 DNA: TGTGCCAGCAGTTTGGGGACACCCACTGAAGCTTTCTTT
J gene: TRBJ2-3; V gene: TRBV7-2; D gene: .; clone size: .; CDR3 protein: CASSLTAGRTDTQYF; CDR3 DNA: TGTGCCAGCAGCTTAACGGCGGGACGCACAGATACGCAGTATTTT
J gene: TRBJ2-7; V gene: TRBV11-2; D gene: .; clone size: .; CDR3 protein: CASSPDVGTSYEQYF; CDR3 DNA: TGTGCCAGCAGCCCAGATGTAGGGACATCCTACGAGCAGTACTTC
J gene: TRBJ2-7; V gene: TRBV19; D gene: TRBD2; clone size: .; CDR3 protein: CASSQRGSYEQYF; CDR3 DNA: TGTGCCAGTAGTCAGCGGGGGAGCTACGAGCAGTACTTC
J gene: TRBJ2-2; V gene: TRBV5-5; D gene: .; clone size: .; CDR3 protein: CASSPQWGGRTGELFF; CDR3 DNA: TGTGCCAGCAGCCCGCAGTGGGGGGGCCGCACCGGGGAGCTGTTTTTT
J gene: TRBJ1-1; V gene: TRBV18; D gene: TRBD1; clone size: many; CDR3 protein: CASSPVTGPNTEAFF; CDR3 DNA: TGTGCCAGCTCACCGGTGACAGGGCCGAACACTGAAGCTTTCTTT
J gene: TRBJ2-7; V gene: TRBV18; D gene: TRBD1; clone size: .; CDR3 protein: CASSPPTGAREQYF; CDR3 DNA: TGTGCCAGCTCACCTCCGACAGGGGCCAGGGAGCAGTACTTC
J gene: TRBJ2-1; V gene: TRBV7-2; D gene: .; clone size: .; CDR3 protein: CASSLWTSSYNEQFF; CDR3 DNA: TGTGCCAGCAGCTTATGGACAAGCTCCTACAATGAGCAGTTCTTC
J gene: TRBJ2-6; V gene: TRBV6-1; D gene: .; clone size: .; CDR3 protein: CASSATVSGANVLTF; CDR3 DNA: TGTGCCAGCAGTGCTACAGTGTCTGGGGCCAACGTCCTGACTTTC
J gene: TRBJ1-1; V gene: TRBV27; D gene: TRBD1; clone size: .; CDR3 protein: CASSLDREREAFF; CDR3 DNA: TGTGCCAGCAGTTTAGACAGGGAACGGGAAGCTTTCTTT
J gene: TRBJ2-3; V gene: TRBV18; D gene: .; clone size: .; CDR3 protein: CASSPPVRTSDTQYF; CDR3 DNA: TGTGCCAGCTCACCACCGGTAAGGACTTCAGATACGCAGTATTTT
J gene: TRBJ2-1; V gene: TRBV7-9; D gene: .; clone size: many; CDR3 protein: CASSLIPNAGDEQFF; CDR3 DNA: TGTGCCAGCAGCTTAATTCCAAACGCCGGGGATGAGCAGTTCTTC
J gene: TRBJ1-5; V gene: TRBV2; D gene: TRBD1; clone size: .; CDR3 protein: CASSEATGGIQPQHF; CDR3 DNA: TGTGCCAGCAGTGAAGCGACAGGGGGCATACAGCCCCAGCATTTT
J gene: TRBJ2-7; V gene: TRBV6-2/TRBV6-3; D gene: .; clone size: .; CDR3 protein: CASSYGGVRAGSSYEQYF; CDR3 DNA: TGTGCCAGCAGTTACGGTGGGGTTCGAGCGGGTTCCTCCTACGAGCAGTACTTC
J gene: TRBJ1-3; V gene: TRBV19; D gene: .; clone size: .; CDR3 protein: CASSSLRSSSGNTIYF; CDR3 DNA: TGTGCCAGTAGTAGCCTCCGGTCTTCATCTGGAAACACCATATATTTT
J gene: TRBJ2-5; V gene: TRBV15; D gene: TRBD2; clone size: .; CDR3 protein: CATSRDINAGGRETQYF; CDR3 DNA: TGTGCCACCAGCAGAGATATAAATGCGGGAGGGCGAGAGACCCAGTACTTC
J gene: TRBJ1-2; V gene: TRBV18; D gene: TRBD1; clone size: .; CDR3 protein: CASSPQGQDYGYTF; CDR3 DNA: TGTGCCAGCTCACCACAGGGACAGGACTATGGCTACACCTTC
J gene: TRBJ1-5; V gene: TRBV19; D gene: .; clone size: .; CDR3 protein: CASSLGSTHQPQHF; CDR3 DNA: TGTGCCAGTAGTTTAGGGTCGACTCATCAGCCCCAGCATTTT
J gene: TRBJ2-2; V gene: TRBV12-5; D gene: TRBD1; clone size: .; CDR3 protein: CASGLTRQGPLLTGELFF; CDR3 DNA: TGTGCTAGTGGTTTGACTAGACAGGGCCCTCTGCTTACCGGGGAGCTGTTTTTT
J gene: TRBJ2-1; V gene: TRBV29-1; D gene: TRBD1; clone size: .; CDR3 protein: CSSQLDRRYNEQFF; CDR3 DNA: TGCAGCTCACAACTGGACAGGCGATACAATGAGCAGTTCTTC
J gene: TRBJ2-2; V gene: TRBV7-3; D gene: TRBD1; clone size: .; CDR3 protein: CASSLGGQGNTGELFF; CDR3 DNA: TGTGCCAGCAGCTTAGGTGGACAGGGGAACACCGGGGAGCTGTTTTTT
J gene: TRBJ1-5; V gene: TRBV29-1; D gene: .; clone size: .; CDR3 protein: CSVGVGGGEPSNQPQHF; CDR3 DNA: TGCAGCGTTGGGGTTGGAGGAGGGGAGCCAAGCAATCAGCCCCAGCATTTT
J gene: TRBJ1-1; V gene: TRBV30; D gene: .; clone size: few; CDR3 protein: CACNAGTQNTEAFF; CDR3 DNA: TGTGCCTGTAATGCCGGGACACAGAACACTGAAGCTTTCTTT
J gene: TRBJ2-7; V gene: TRBV7-9; D gene: TRBD2; clone size: few; CDR3 protein: CASSLFGGDRSYEQYF; CDR3 DNA: TGTGCCAGCAGCTTATTCGGGGGGGATAGGTCGTACGAGCAGTACTTC
J gene: TRBJ2-3; V gene: TRBV9; D gene: .; clone size: .; CDR3 protein: CASSGTHTDTQYF; CDR3 DNA: TGTGCCAGCAGCGGGACTCACACAGATACGCAGTATTTT
J gene: TRBJ1-3; V gene: TRBV19; D gene: .; clone size: .; CDR3 protein: CATDGGSGNTIYF; CDR3 DNA: TGTGCCACCGACGGGGGCTCTGGAAACACCATATATTTT
J gene: TRBJ1-1; V gene: TRBV19; D gene: .; clone size: .; CDR3 protein: CASFSLTDPNTEAFF; CDR3 DNA: TGTGCCAGTTTCTCTCTGACAGATCCTAACACTGAAGCTTTCTTT
J gene: TRBJ2-6; V gene: TRBV10-3; D gene: TRBD1; clone size: .; CDR3 protein: CAISDLLRDRGRNSGANVLTF; CDR3 DNA: TGTGCCATCAGTGATTTATTAAGAGACAGGGGGCGCAACTCTGGGGCCAACGTCCTGACTTTC
J gene: TRBJ1-5; V gene: TRBV5-4; D gene: .; clone size: .; CDR3 protein: CASSFNSNQPQHF; CDR3 DNA: TGTGCCAGCAGCTTTAATAGCAATCAGCCCCAGCATTTT
J gene: TRBJ2-1; V gene: TRBV11-2; D gene: .; clone size: .; CDR3 protein: CASSPPLGEQFF; CDR3 DNA: TGTGCCAGCAGCCCCCCACTAGGTGAGCAGTTCTTC
J gene: TRBJ1-4; V gene: TRBV19; D gene: TRBD1; clone size: few; CDR3 protein: CASSKGTVGGEKLFF; CDR3 DNA: TGTGCCAGTAGTAAAGGGACAGTCGGAGGAGAAAAACTGTTTTTT
J gene: TRBJ1-5; V gene: TRBV9; D gene: .; clone size: .; CDR3 protein: CASSVSQGDQPQHF; CDR3 DNA: TGTGCCAGCAGCGTAAGCCAGGGTGATCAGCCCCAGCATTTT
J gene: TRBJ2-2; V gene: TRBV14; D gene: .; clone size: .; CDR3 protein: CASSPPGTQNTGELFF; CDR3 DNA: TGTGCCAGCAGCCCGCCGGGGACACAGAACACCGGGGAGCTGTTTTTT
J gene: TRBJ2-3; V gene: TRBV29-1; D gene: TRBD2; clone size: .; CDR3 protein: CSVEVQTSARTDTQYF; CDR3 DNA: TGCAGCGTTGAAGTCCAAACTAGCGCCCGCACAGATACGCAGTATTTT
J gene: TRBJ2-7; V gene: TRBV25-1; D gene: TRBD2; clone size: .; CDR3 protein: CASSDERLAGSYEQYF; CDR3 DNA: TGTGCCAGCAGTGATGAGAGACTAGCGGGATCCTACGAGCAGTACTTC
J gene: TRBJ1-4; V gene: TRBV11-2; D gene: .; clone size: .; CDR3 protein: CASSPEGAATNEKLFF; CDR3 DNA: TGTGCCAGCAGCCCCGAAGGGGCAGCCACTAATGAAAAACTGTTTTTT
J gene: TRBJ2-5; V gene: TRBV29-1; D gene: .; clone size: .; CDR3 protein: CSVDRSQETQYF; CDR3 DNA: TGCAGCGTTGATCGGTCCCAAGAGACCCAGTACTTC
J gene: TRBJ2-1; V gene: TRBV5-1; D gene: TRBD2; clone size: .; CDR3 protein: CASTTSSGGRNNEQFF; CDR3 DNA: TGCGCCAGCACCACTTCCAGCGGGGGGCGCAACAATGAGCAGTTCTTC